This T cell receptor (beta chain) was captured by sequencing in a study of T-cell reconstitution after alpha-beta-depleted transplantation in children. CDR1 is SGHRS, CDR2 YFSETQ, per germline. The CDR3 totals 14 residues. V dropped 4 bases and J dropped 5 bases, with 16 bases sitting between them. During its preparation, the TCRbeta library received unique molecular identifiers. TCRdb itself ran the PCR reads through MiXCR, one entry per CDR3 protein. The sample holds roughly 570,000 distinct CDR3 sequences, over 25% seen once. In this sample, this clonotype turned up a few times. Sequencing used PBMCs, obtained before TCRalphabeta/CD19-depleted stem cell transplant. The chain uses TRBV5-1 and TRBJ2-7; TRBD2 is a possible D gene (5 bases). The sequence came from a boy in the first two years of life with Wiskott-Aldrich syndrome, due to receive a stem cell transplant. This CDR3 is CASSPRGWADEQYF. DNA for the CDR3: TGCGCCAGCAGCCCCCGGGGTTGGGCGGACGAGCAGTACTTC.